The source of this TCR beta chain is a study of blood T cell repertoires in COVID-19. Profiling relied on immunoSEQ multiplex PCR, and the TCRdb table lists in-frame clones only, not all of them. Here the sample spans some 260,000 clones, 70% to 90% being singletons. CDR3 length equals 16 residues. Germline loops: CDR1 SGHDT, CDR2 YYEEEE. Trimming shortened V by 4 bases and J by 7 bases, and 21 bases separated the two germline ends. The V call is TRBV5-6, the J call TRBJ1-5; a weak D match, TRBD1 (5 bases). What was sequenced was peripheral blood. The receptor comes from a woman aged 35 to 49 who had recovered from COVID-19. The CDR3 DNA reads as TGTGCCAGCAGCCCTCAAGGGGCAGGACGTGAACAGCCCCAGCATTTT. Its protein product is CASSPQGAGREQPQHF.